One and the same sample provided the 5 T cell receptor beta chains below, sequenced in a study of cytomegalovirus exposure and HLA in healthy donors. The PCR ran on 60 Vbeta and 13 Jbeta primers. Clones were sequenced by immunoSEQ multiplex PCR, and TCRdb holds only the in-frame ones, with some missing. The table lists about 120,000 clones, about 81% of them singletons. The sample comprised PBMCs. These receptors originate from a man aged 35-49 years in good health and CMV-seronegative.

The V call is TRBV27, the J call TRBJ2-7; D is perhaps TRBD1 (5 bases). Germline V lookup: CDR1 MNHEY, CDR2 SMNVEV (reference sequence). The CDR3 is 14 amino acids. V lost 6 bases and J 4 bases, leaving 16 bases between the germline ends. CDR3 region: CASRAHDRQYEQYF. CDR3 nucleotide sequence: TGTGCCAGCAGGGCCCACGACAGACAGTACGAGCAGTACTTC.

The CDR3, as DNA: TGTGCCAGCAGTGCACTGACAGGGTACGATCAGCCCCAGCATTTT. Residues: CASSALTGYDQPQHF. The chain has TRBV6-1 and TRBJ1-5; TRBD1 matches at 7 bases. The CDR3 covers 15 residues. V was clipped by 4 bases and J by 5 bases; unmatched bases: 8. Germline loops: CDR1 MNHNS, CDR2 SASEGT.

This clone occurred a few times. This chain connects TRBV11-3 to TRBJ1-1, with no clear D. Trimming took 1 base from V and 6 from J, leaving 9 bases between them. The V gene's germline CDR1 is SGHNT and CDR2 YENEEA. The CDR3 runs to 13 residues. The CDR3: CASSLVRLPEAFF. As DNA, the CDR3 is TGTGCCAGCAGCTTAGTCAGGTTACCTGAAGCTTTCTTT.

The chain employs TRBV19 and TRBJ1-6; 7 bases fit TRBD1. The J segment lost 9 bases and the V segment lost 6 bases, leaving 8 bases of the junction unmatched. CDR3 size: 14 residues. Germline V gene lookup returns CDR1 LNHDA and CDR2 SQIVND (reference sequence). DNA for the CDR3: TGTGCCAGTAGCCAGACAGGGTCCGCTTCACCCCTCCACTTT. Its protein product is CASSQTGSASPLHF.

The chain has TRBV6-5 and TRBJ2-2; a possible D gene is TRBD2 (6 bases). In germline, CDR1 is MNHEY, CDR2 SVGAGI. The CDR3 runs to 16 residues. Trimming pared 0 bases from V and 6 bases from J, leaving 14 bases between. The DNA for the CDR3 is TGTGCCAGCAGTTACTCGCGGAGGGTTGGAGCCGGGGAGCTGTTTTTT. It translates to CASSYSRRVGAGELFF.